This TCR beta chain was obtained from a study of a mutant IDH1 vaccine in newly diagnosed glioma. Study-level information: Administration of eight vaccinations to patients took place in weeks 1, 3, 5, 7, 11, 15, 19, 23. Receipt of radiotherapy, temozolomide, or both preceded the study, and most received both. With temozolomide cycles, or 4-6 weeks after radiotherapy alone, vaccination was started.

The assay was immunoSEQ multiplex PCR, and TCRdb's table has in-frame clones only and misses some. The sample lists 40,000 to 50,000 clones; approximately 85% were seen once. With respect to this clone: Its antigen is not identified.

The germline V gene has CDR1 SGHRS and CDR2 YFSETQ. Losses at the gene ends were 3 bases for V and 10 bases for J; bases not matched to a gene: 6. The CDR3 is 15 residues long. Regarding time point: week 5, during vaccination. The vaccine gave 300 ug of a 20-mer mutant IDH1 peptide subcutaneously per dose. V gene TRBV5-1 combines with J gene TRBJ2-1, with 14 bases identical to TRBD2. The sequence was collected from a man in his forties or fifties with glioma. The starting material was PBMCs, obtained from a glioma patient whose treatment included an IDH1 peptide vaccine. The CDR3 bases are TGCGCCAGCAGCTACGGACTAGCGGGAGGAGGGGAGCAGTTCTTC. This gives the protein CASSYGLAGGGEQFF.